This T cell receptor beta chain appears in the sequencing data of a study of blood T cell repertoires in COVID-19. Study details: There were acute and convalescent COVID-19 samples, and they came from the United States, Italy and Spain.

In the authors' methods: Reference gene primer amplification in the assay estimated nucleated cell counts. The protocol was immunoSEQ multiplex PCR, while the TCRdb copy is restricted to in-frame clones and leaves out a portion. V and J calls and clone size are those listed in that table; D and trimming were worked out from the DNA. The sample yields 150,000 to 200,000 clones, roughly four fifths seen once. CDR3 size: 13 residues. Trimming pared 6 bases from V and 3 bases from J, leaving 12 bases between. Cohorts were determined from participant-reported clinical history. This sequence originates from a man aged 50-59 years who had recovered from COVID-19. The genes are TRBV12-3 or TRBV12-4 and TRBJ2-7; D possibly corresponds to TRBD1 (6 bases). Sequencing was done on a sample of PBMCs or T cells enriched from blood (not recorded which). For the CDR3, the DNA is TGTGCCAGCAGGAAACAGGGTTACTACGAGCAGTACTTC. Its protein product is CASRKQGYYEQYF.